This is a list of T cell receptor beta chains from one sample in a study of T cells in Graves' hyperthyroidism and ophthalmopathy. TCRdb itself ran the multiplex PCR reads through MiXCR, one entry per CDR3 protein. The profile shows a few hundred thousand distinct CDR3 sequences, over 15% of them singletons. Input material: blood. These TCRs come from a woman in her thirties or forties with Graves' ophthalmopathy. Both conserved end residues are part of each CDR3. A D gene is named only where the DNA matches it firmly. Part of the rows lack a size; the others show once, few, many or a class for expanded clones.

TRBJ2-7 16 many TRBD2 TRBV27 TGTGCCAGCAGTTTATTAGTAGCGGGAGGTCCCCACGAGCAGTACTTC CASSLLVAGGPHEQYF
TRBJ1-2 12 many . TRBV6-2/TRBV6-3 TGTGCGAGCGGGAGCGGCCCCTATGGCTACACCTTC CASGSGPYGYTF
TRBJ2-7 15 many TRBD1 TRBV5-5 TGTGCCAGCAGCGAAGGACAGGGGCTCTCCTACGAGCAGTACTTC CASSEGQGLSYEQYF
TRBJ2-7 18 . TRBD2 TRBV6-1 TGTGCCAGCACTGCGGCGGACCGGGAGGGCCTTAGGAGGTACGAGCAGTACTTC CASTAADREGLRRYEQYF
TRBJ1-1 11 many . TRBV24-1 TGTGCCACCGCCCACCTCAATGAAGCTTTCTTT CATAHLNEAFF
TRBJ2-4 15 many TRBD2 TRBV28 TGTGCCAGCAGCGGAAGCGGGGGCGCCAAAAACATTCAGTACTTC CASSGSGGAKNIQYF
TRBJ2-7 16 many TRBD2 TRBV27 TGTGCCAGCAGTTTGGTCCTAGTAGCGGGAGTCAACGAGCAGTACTTC CASSLVLVAGVNEQYF
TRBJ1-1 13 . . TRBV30 TGTGCCTGGAGTGCTGGGAGGGTCACTGAAGCTTTCTTT CAWSAGRVTEAFF
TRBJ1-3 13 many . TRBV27 TGTGCCAGCAGTTACGGATCCCCGGGACCCATATATTTT CASSYGSPGPIYF
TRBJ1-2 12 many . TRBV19 TGTGCCAGTAATGCGGAATCGTTGGGCTACACCTTC CASNAESLGYTF
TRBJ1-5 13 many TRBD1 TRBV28 TGTGCCAGCGGTGACAGGGCTAATCAGCCCCAGCATTTT CASGDRANQPQHF
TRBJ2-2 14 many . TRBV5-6 TGTGCCAGCAGAATAAGGGGTGGGACCGGGGAGCTGTTTTTT CASRIRGGTGELFF
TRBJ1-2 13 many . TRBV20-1 TGCAGTGCTAGAGATACCCGGACCTATGGCTACACCTTC CSARDTRTYGYTF
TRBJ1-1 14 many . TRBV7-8 TGTGCCAGCAGCGAGGACAGATTGAACACTGAAGCTTTCTTT CASSEDRLNTEAFF
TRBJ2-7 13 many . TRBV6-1 TGTGCCAGCAGTGAAGTGCTAAACTACGAGCAGTACTTC CASSEVLNYEQYF
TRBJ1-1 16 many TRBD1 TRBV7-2 TGTGCCAGCAGCTTGGGGACAGGTGTAGTGAACACTGAAGCTTTCTTT CASSLGTGVVNTEAFF
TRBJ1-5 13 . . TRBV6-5 TGTGCCAGCAGTTCCGGTGCAAATCAGCCCCAGCATTTT CASSSGANQPQHF
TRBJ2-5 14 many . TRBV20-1 TGCAGTGCTAGCCCCGACGGAGGACAAGAGACCCAGTACTTC CSASPDGGQETQYF
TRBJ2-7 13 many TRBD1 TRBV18 TGTGCCAGCTCACGTGACAGGGTAACCGAGCAGTACTTC CASSRDRVTEQYF
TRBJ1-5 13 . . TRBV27 TGTGCCAGCAGTGATTCGACAGGTTGGTCTCAGCATTTT CASSDSTGWSQHF
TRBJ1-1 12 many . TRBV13 TGTGCCAGCAACAGTATGAACACTGAAGCTTTCTTT CASNSMNTEAFF
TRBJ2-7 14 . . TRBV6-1 TGTGCCAGCACTAAGATCAGGGAAACCTACGAGCAGTCCTTC CASTKIRETYEQSF
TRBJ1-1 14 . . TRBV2 TGTGCCAGCAGTTACGGAGGGACGGGGACTGAAGCTTTCTTT CASSYGGTGTEAFF
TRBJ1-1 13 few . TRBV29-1 TGCAGCGGGCGGACAGTCCAGAACACTGAAGCTTTCTTT CSGRTVQNTEAFF
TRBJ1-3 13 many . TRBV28 TGTGCCAGCAGTGTCGGATTTGGAAACACCATATATTTT CASSVGFGNTIYF
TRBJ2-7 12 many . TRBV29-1 TGCAGCGTCCGTCTGGGCGTGGACGAGCAGTACTTC CSVRLGVDEQYF
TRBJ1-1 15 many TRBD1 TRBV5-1 TGCGCCAGCAGCTTAAGATCCACAGGGGCGGCTGAAGCTTTCTTT CASSLRSTGAAEAFF
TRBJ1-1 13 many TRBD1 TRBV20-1 TGCAGTGCCGATATGCGGGACAGGGGTGCAGCTTTCTTT CSADMRDRGAAFF
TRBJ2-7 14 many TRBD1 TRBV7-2 TGTGCCAGCCTTCTTAGACAGGGGTCCCACGAGCAGTACTTC CASLLRQGSHEQYF
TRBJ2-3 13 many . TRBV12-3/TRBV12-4 TGTGCCAGCAGCCCAGCAATGTCAGATACGCAGTATTTT CASSPAMSDTQYF
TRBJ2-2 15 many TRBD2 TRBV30 TGTGCCTGGAGTCACTTAGCGGGAGCTACCGGGGAGCTGTTTTTT CAWSHLAGATGELFF
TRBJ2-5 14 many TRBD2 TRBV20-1 TGCAGTGCTAGGGGGGGGGACTTTCAAGAGACCCAGTACTTC CSARGGDFQETQYF
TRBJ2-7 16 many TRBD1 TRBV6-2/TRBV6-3 TGTGCCAGCAGACCCCTCCGTGGACAGGGCGTCCACGAGCAGTACTTC CASRPLRGQGVHEQYF
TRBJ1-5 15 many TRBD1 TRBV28 TGTGCCAGCAGCTTCGACAGGGCCGTGGGTCAGCCCCAGCATTTT CASSFDRAVGQPQHF
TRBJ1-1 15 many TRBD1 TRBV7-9 TGTGCCAGCAGCTCAGCCAGGGGGGCTGCCGTTGAAGCTTTCTTT CASSSARGAAVEAFF
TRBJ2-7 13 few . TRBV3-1 TGTGCCAGCAGCACAAACCAAGCGGGCGAGCAGTACTTC CASSTNQAGEQYF
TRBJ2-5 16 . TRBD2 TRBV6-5 TGTGCCAGCAGTTACGGCCAAGCGGGAGGTGAAGGGACCCAGTACTTC CASSYGQAGGEGTQYF
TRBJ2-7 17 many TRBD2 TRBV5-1 TGCGCCAGCAGCTTGGGAGGGGGACTAGCGACCTCCTACGAGCAGTACTTC CASSLGGGLATSYEQYF
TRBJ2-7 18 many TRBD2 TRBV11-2 TGTGCCAGCACCACACCCCGGCTAGCGGGAGTTAAGACCCACGAGCAGTACTTC CASTTPRLAGVKTHEQYF
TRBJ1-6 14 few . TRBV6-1 TGTGCCAGCAGTCCCAGACAGACAAATTCACCCCTCCACTTT CASSPRQTNSPLHF
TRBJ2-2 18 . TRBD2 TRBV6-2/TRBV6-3 TGTGCCAGCAGTTACTCTGGGCTAGCGGCCGGGAACACCGGGGAGCTGTTTTTT CASSYSGLAAGNTGELFF
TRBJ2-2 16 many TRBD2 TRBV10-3 TGTGCCATACACACGGGGCTAGCGGGAGTCACCGGGGAGCTGTTTTTT CAIHTGLAGVTGELFF
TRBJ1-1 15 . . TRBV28 TGTGCCAGCTATCTACGAGCAAAGGGGGTTTCTGAAGCTTTCTTT CASYLRAKGVSEAFF
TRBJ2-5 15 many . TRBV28 TGTGCCAGCACCTTGGGGCGCGGAGCCCAAGAGACCCAGTACTTC CASTLGRGAQETQYF
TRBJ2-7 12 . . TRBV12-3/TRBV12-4 TGTGCCAGCAGTTTAGGTAACTGGGGGCAGTACTTC CASSLGNWGQYF
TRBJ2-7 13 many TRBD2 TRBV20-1 TGCAGTGCTACGGGAGGGGGGATCTACGAGCAGTACTTC CSATGGGIYEQYF
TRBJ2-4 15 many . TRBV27 TGTGCCAGCAGTATCCTCGGGACCCCAGAGGATATTCAGTACTTC CASSILGTPEDIQYF
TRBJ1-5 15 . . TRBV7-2 TGTGCCAGCACCGGCGGAGTAGGCTCCAATCAGCCCCAGCATTTT CASTGGVGSNQPQHF
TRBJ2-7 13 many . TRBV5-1 TGCGCCAGCACGGGCTCCAACTCCTACGAGCAGTACTTC CASTGSNSYEQYF
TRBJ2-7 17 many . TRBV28 TGTGCCAGCAGTTTGGTAGTCCGTCTTACCTACCCCTACGAGCAGTACTTC CASSLVVRLTYPYEQYF
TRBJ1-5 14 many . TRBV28 TGTGCCGGAGGGTCTTTTGGGGAAGAACGGCCCCAGCATTTT CAGGSFGEERPQHF
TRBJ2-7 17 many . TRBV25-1 TGTGCCAGCAGTGAATCAGGGGGTGGAGGGATTTCCTACGAGCAGTACTTC CASSESGGGGISYEQYF
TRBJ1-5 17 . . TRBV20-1 TGCAGTGCTAGAGAGAGAGGCAGGGCCTATAGCAATCAGCCCCAGCCTTTT CSARERGRAYSNQPQPF